Here is one TCR beta chain with its context. Antigen specificity is unknown. Added to each PCR by spiking were synthetic TCR analog templates. Clones were sequenced by immunoSEQ multiplex PCR, and TCRdb holds only the in-frame ones, with some missing. The data contain 50,000 or so clones, 77% of them seen just once; the ten biggest clones take up more than 3.5%. The data are from a study of PD-L1 blockade in urothelial cancer. Overall study context: Patients' prior chemotherapy regimens numbered 0 to 3. Study results and limitations: Survival was better when pretreatment blood TCR clonality fell below the median.

CDR3 length: 14 residues. Germline V gene lookup returns CDR1 LNHDA and CDR2 SQIVND (reference sequence). V lost 7 bases, J lost 3 bases, and 15 bases lay in between. This rearrangement joins TRBV19 to TRBJ2-5, with a possible D match to TRBD1 (5 bases). This TCR derives from a man between 65 and 80 years old with urothelial cancer. Sample: PBMCs, taken around atezolizumab (anti-PD-L1) treatment. Here the CDR3 reads CASTSPTEKETQYF. CDR3 coding DNA: TGTGCCAGTACCTCCCCGACAGAGAAAGAGACCCAGTACTTC.